This TCR beta chain appears in the sequencing data of a study of T cell repertoires in cytomegalovirus infection. At the level of the study: Shared public TCR beta signatures pointed to both CMV infection and a matching HLA type.

Study-wide results and limits: Summed frequency of shared TCR beta families picked out CMV carriers who also had the relevant HLA.

Notes on this clonotype: Its antigen is not identified.

Using its own MiXCR run on the reads, TCRdb lists one record per CDR3 protein. Seen here are about 470,000 distinct CDR3 sequences, about 42% observed once, and the top ten hold roughly two fifths. The CDR3 runs to 13 residues. The V end was cut by 1 base, the J end by 4 bases, with 5 bases between. Germline V gene lookup returns CDR1 SGHTA and CDR2 FQGNSA. The source material was cultured PBMCs, sampled from culture after CMV antigen stimulation. The rearrangement links TRBV7-2 to TRBJ1-5; no clear D gene. This sequence was found in a human donor in good health (CMV status not recorded). Some clones in this sample may be carry-over from other donors' samples. This CDR3 reads CASSLVENQPQHF. Here the CDR3 DNA reads TGTGCCAGCAGCTTAGTAGAAAATCAGCCCCAGCATTTT.